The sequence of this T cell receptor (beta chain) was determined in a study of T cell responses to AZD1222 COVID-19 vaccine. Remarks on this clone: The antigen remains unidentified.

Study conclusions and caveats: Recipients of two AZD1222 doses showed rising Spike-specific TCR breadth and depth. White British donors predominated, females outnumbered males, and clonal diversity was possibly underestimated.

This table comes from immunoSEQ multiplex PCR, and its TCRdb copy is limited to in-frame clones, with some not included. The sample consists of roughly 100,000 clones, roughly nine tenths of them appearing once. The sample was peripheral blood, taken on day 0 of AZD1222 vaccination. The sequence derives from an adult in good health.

For the CDR3, the DNA is TGTGCCAGTAGTAAGCAGGGGGCAGGAATCGGGCAGCCCCAGCATTTT. Its translation: CASSKQGAGIGQPQHF. The J gene is TRBJ1-5, the V gene TRBV19; 8 bases align to TRBD1. The CDR3 spans 16 residues. Germline CDR1 is LNHDA and CDR2 is SQIVND (reference sequence). The V gene end was trimmed by 4 bases and the J gene end by 7 bases; junction bases not matched to a gene: 12.